These 11 T cell receptor beta chains share one sample of origin, sequenced in a study of tumor-infiltrating lymphocytes in localized non-small cell lung cancer. Generated by immunoSEQ multiplex PCR, the TCRdb table keeps only in-frame clones and is missing some. The sample carries over 10,000 clones, roughly 88% recorded once. The sample consisted of uninvolved lung tissue not adjacent to the tumor. The receptors shown here come from a human donor with non-small cell lung cancer.

The J gene is TRBJ1-1, the V gene TRBV7-8; TRBD1 matches at 10 bases. Trimming removed 5 bases from V and 0 bases from J; junction bases left unmatched: 9. The germline V gene has CDR1 SGHVS and CDR2 FQNEAQ. CDR3 length: 17 residues. CDR3 coding DNA: TGTGCCAGCAGCGCTAAACGACAGGGGGCGATGAACACTGAAGCTTTCTTT. As protein: CASSAKRQGAMNTEAFF.

The V gene is TRBV7-3, the J gene TRBJ2-1; D is possibly TRBD1 (6 bases). There are 15 residues in the CDR3. In germline, CDR1 is SGHTA, CDR2 FQGTGA. V was shortened by 3 bases and J by 0 bases, with 9 bases between the two germline ends. The CDR3 here is CASSFQGSSYNEQFF. CDR3 nucleotide sequence: TGTGCCAGCAGCTTTCAGGGGAGCTCCTACAATGAGCAGTTCTTC.

The chain links TRBV5-4 to TRBJ2-1, with unresolved D. CDR3 length: 14 amino acids. The V end was cut by 4 bases, the J end by 3 bases, with 11 bases between. Germline loops: CDR1 SGHNT, CDR2 YYREEE (reference sequence). The CDR3 DNA is TGTGCCAGCAGCCCTGGACCAGACTACAATGAGCAGTTCTTC. Translated, it gives CASSPGPDYNEQFF.

The rearrangement links TRBV6-4 to TRBJ2-7, with D perhaps matching TRBD2 (6 bases). This CDR3 has 14 amino acids. Trimming cost V 3 bases and J 3 bases, with 12 bases left between them. CDR1 and CDR2 from the germline V gene are MRHNA and SNTAGT. The CDR3 region has the DNA TGTGCCAGCAGTGATGGGGACTTAAGCTACGAGCAGTACTTC. This translates into CASSDGDLSYEQYF.

This chain connects TRBV7-6 to TRBJ2-2; D unresolved. Trimming pared 8 bases from V and 6 bases from J, leaving 13 bases between. The germline V gene encodes CDR1 SGHVS and CDR2 FNYEAQ. The CDR3 runs to 13 residues. The CDR3 protein is CASQGVSAGELFF. The CDR3 region has the DNA TGTGCCAGCCAAGGAGTTTCGGCCGGGGAGCTGTTTTTT.

This clone was seen more than once but under ten times. The chain uses TRBV7-6 and TRBJ2-3; 9 nucleotides align to TRBD2. V lost 5 bases to trimming and J lost 0 bases; unmatched junction nucleotides: 3. The germline V gene has CDR1 SGHVS and CDR2 FNYEAQ. This CDR3 contains 15 residues. The CDR3 DNA reads as TGTGCCAGCAGCCGTGGACTAGCGAGCACAGATACGCAGTATTTT. Translated: CASSRGLASTDTQYF.

In its sample, this clone was seen once. V and J are TRBV5-1 and TRBJ2-7; 9 bases are a match to TRBD1. With 4 bases clipped from V and 6 bases from J, the junction kept 8 bases outside the gene matches. This CDR3 is built from 14 residues. Germline lookup yields CDR1 SGHRS and CDR2 YFSETQ. Here the CDR3 reads CASSADRGMVEQYF. The CDR3 region has the DNA TGCGCCAGCAGCGCGGACAGGGGAATGGTCGAGCAGTACTTC.

The gene calls are TRBV4-1 and TRBJ2-6; D is uncertain. The germline V and J ends were trimmed by 0 bases and 0 bases, with 3 bases remaining between them. This CDR3 is 15 amino acids long. Germline lookup yields CDR1 MGHRA and CDR2 YSYEKL. In DNA form, the CDR3 reads TGCGCCAGCAGCCAAGAAGACTCTGGGGCCAACGTCCTGACTTTC. It encodes CASSQEDSGANVLTF.

The rearrangement links TRBV7-9 to TRBJ2-1, with D possibly matching TRBD2 (6 bases). The V gene lost 2 bases and the J gene lost 7 bases, with 12 bases spanning the gap. The CDR3 covers 14 residues. The germline V gene has CDR1 SEHNR and CDR2 FQNEAQ (reference sequence). The CDR3 loop is CASSLTTSFNEQFF. The CDR3 coding sequence is TGTGCCAGCAGCTTAACGACTAGTTTTAATGAGCAGTTCTTC.

The chain carries TRBV28 and TRBJ2-7, with TRBD2 matching over 11 bases. The CDR3 has 18 amino acids. The germline gives CDR1 MDHEN, CDR2 SYDVKM. The trim removed 6 bases at V and 7 bases at J, leaving 20 bases unmatched. CDR3 residues: CASSPNTYTSGSLGEQYF. In nucleotides, the CDR3 is TGTGCCAGCAGCCCGAATACCTACACTAGCGGGAGTTTGGGGGAGCAGTACTTC.

A few counts support this clone. The chain employs TRBV30 and TRBJ1-5; D remains unclear. The CDR3 is made up of 13 amino acids. From germline, CDR1 is GTSNPN and CDR2 SVGIG (reference sequence). Deletions cut 3 bases from V and 3 bases from J, with 9 bases between. CDR3 sequence (DNA): TGTGCCTGGAGCGGCGAAACCAATCAGCCCCAGCATTTT. As protein: CAWSGETNQPQHF.